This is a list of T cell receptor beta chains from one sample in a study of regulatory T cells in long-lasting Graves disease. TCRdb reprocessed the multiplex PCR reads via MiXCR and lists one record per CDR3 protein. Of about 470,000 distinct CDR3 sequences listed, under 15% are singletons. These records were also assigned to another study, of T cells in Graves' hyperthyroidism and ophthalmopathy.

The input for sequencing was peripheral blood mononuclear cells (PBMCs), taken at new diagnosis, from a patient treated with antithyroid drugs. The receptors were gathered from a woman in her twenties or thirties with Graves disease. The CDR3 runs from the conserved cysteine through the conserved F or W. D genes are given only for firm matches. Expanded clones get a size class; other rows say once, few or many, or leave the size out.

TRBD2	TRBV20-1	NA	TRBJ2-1	TGCAGTGCTCGATCAGGACTAGCGGGACATAATGAGCAGTTCTTC	CSARSGLAGHNEQFF
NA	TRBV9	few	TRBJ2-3	TGTGCCAGCAGCGTAGGCCTCACAGATACGCAGTATTTT	CASSVGLTDTQYF
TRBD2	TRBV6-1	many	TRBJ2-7	TGTGCCAGCACGACTAGCGGGAACTACGAGCAGTACTTC	CASTTSGNYEQYF
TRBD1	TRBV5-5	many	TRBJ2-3	TGTGCCAGCAGCTTGGCCACGGGACAGGGCCGCACAGATACGCAGTATTTT	CASSLATGQGRTDTQYF
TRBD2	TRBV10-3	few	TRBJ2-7	TGTGCCATCAGTGAGTCGGGACTAGCGGACGCCTACGAGCAGTACTTC	CAISESGLADAYEQYF
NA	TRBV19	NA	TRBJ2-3	TGTGCCAGTAGTATTTGGGGAGGATCAGATACGCAGTATTTT	CASSIWGGSDTQYF
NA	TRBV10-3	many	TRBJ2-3	TGTGCCATCAGTGAGAGACGCACCTCCACGGGCACAGATACGCAGTATTTT	CAISERRTSTGTDTQYF
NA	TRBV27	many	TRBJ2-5	TGTGCCAGCAGTTTATCCCCCCCCGGGGGAACGATGAAGACCCAGTACTTC	CASSLSPPGGTMKTQYF
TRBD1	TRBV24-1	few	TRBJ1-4	TGTGCCACCAGTGATTCCGGGACAGGGAAAGAAAAACTGTTTTTT	CATSDSGTGKEKLFF
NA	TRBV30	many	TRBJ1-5	TGTGCCTGGAGTGGACAGGTCCAGGGTCAGCCCCAGCATTTT	CAWSGQVQGQPQHF
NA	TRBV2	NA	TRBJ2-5	TGTGCCAGCAGTCTATCGCCGCCCGCAGGGGCGGATGAGACCCAGTACTTC	CASSLSPPAGADETQYF
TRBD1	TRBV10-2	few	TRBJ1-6	TGCGCCAGCACCGTGGACAGGGATCGTGCACCCCTCCACTTT	CASTVDRDRAPLHF
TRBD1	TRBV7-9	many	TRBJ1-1	TGTGCCAGCACCCCGACAGGGGAGGCGGTCACTGAAGCTTTCTTT	CASTPTGEAVTEAFF
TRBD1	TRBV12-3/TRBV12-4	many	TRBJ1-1	TGTGCCAGCAGGACTCGACAGGGGGGGAACACTGAAGCTTTCTTT	CASRTRQGGNTEAFF
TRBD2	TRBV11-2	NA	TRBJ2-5	TGTGCCAGCAGGCAGAATCCGGGACTAGCGGGAGAGACCCAGTACTTC	CASRQNPGLAGETQYF
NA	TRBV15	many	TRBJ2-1	TGTGCCACCAGCAGCTCCCACTCCTACAATGAGCAGTTCTTC	CATSSSHSYNEQFF
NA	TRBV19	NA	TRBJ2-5	TGTGCCAGACGGGGGTTACGGGAGACCCAGTACTTC	CARRGLRETQYF
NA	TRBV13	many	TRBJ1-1	TGTGCCAGCAGCCCCCTGGGCAGCAAGAACACTGAAGCTTTCTTT	CASSPLGSKNTEAFF
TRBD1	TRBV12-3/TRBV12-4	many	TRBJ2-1	TGTGCCAGCAGTTTCCTTGGGACAGGGAAATTCGGGTCCAATGAGCAGTTCTTC	CASSFLGTGKFGSNEQFF
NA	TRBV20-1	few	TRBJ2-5	TGCAGTGGTTGGCAGACAAACCAAGAGACCCAGTACTTC	CSGWQTNQETQYF
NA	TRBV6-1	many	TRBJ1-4	TGTGCCAGCAGCATACAGCTGCTTAATGAAAAACTGTTTTTT	CASSIQLLNEKLFF
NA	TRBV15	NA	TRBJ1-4	TGTGCCACCAGCAGAGGGGAAAACAATGAAAAACTGTTTTTT	CATSRGENNEKLFF
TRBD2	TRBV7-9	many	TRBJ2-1	TGTGCCAGCAGCTTAGCAGGGACTAGCGGACTTATTGAGCAGTTCTTC	CASSLAGTSGLIEQFF
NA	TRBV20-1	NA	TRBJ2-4	TGCAGTGCTGAGCCGGCGACGACACAAGCCAAAAACATTCAGTACTTC	CSAEPATTQAKNIQYF
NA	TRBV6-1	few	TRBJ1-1	TGTGCCAGCAGTGTACAACTACTAGCTTTCTTT	CASSVQLLAFF
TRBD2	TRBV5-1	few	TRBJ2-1	TGCGCCAGCAGCACCACTCCGGGACTAGCGACTTCGGGTGAGCAGTTCTTC	CASSTTPGLATSGEQFF
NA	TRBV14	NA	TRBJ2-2	TGTGCCAGCAGCCAAAGTACTTGGTACACCGGGGAGCTGTTTTTT	CASSQSTWYTGELFF
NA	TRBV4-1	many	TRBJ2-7	TGCGCCAGCAGCCAAGGGTCGGGGTTGACCTACGAGCAGTACTTC	CASSQGSGLTYEQYF
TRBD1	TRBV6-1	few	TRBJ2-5	TGTGCCACCGGGGTCAGGGGGAACGGGGAGACCCAGTACTTC	CATGVRGNGETQYF
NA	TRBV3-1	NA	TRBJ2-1	TGTGCCAGCAGCCTCGCTGCGGGACATTACAATGAGCAGTTCTTC	CASSLAAGHYNEQFF
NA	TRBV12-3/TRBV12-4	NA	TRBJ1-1	TGTGCCAGCAGTTCAACCGGGTCCCCCGGCACTGAAGCTTCCTTT	CASSSTGSPGTEASF
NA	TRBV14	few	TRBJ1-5	TGTGCCAGCAGCCAAGGGAGGGGGGGCGCTCCCCCCAATCAGCCCCAGCATTTT	CASSQGRGGAPPNQPQHF
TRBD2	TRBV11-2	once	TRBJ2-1	TGTGCCAGCAGTTTAGAATCGGGGGGACGGAGTGAGCAGTTCTTC	CASSLESGGRSEQFF
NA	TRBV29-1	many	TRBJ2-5	TGCAGCGTTGAAGGAGGAGGGGAGACCCAGTACTTC	CSVEGGGETQYF
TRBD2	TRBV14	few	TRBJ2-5	TGTGCCAGCAGCCAAGATCGAGGGGGTAGCGGGAGGACCCAGTACTTC	CASSQDRGGSGRTQYF
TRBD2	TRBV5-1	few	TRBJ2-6	TGCGCCAGCAGCCCCTGGGGCCCGGGGGGGATGAGCTCTGGGGCCAACGTCCTGACTTTC	CASSPWGPGGMSSGANVLTF
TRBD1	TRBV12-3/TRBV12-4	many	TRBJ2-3	TGTGCCAGCAGTCCGGGACAGAGCACAGATACGCAGTATTTT	CASSPGQSTDTQYF
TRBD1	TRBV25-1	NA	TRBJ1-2	TGTGCCAGCAGTGATAACAGGGGGCTGGTTGGCTACACCTTC	CASSDNRGLVGYTF
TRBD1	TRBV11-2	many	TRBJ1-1	TGTGCCAGCAGTAGAACAGGGGACTTCCTAAACACTGAAGCTTTCTTT	CASSRTGDFLNTEAFF
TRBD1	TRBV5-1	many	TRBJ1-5	TGCGCCAGCAGCTTGGGGACAGGGAGAACGGATCAGCCCCAGCATTTT	CASSLGTGRTDQPQHF
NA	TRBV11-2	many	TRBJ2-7	TGTGCCAGCAGCATGGCAGAGCAGTACTTC	CASSMAEQYF
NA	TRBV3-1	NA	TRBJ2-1	TGTGCCAGCAGCCAAGAGGGGTCTAGCAATGAGCAGTTCTTC	CASSQEGSSNEQFF
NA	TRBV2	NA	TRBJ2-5	TGTGCCAGCAGTGAAGGATTGCTCCGGGCCGAGACCCAGTACTTC	CASSEGLLRAETQYF
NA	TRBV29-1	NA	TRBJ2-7	TGCAGCGTTCCGATGGGGGGCTCAGCCTACGAGCAGTACTTC	CSVPMGGSAYEQYF
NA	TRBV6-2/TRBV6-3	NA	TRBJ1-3	TGTGCCAGCAGTTATACTCTTAGCAACGGTGGAAACACCATATATTTT	CASSYTLSNGGNTIYF
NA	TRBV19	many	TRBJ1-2	TGTGCCAGTAGTGCACGGAACTATGGCTACACCTTC	CASSARNYGYTF
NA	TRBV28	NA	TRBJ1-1	TGTGCCAGCAGTTTAATGTTGGCCATGAACACTGAAGCTTTCTTT	CASSLMLAMNTEAFF
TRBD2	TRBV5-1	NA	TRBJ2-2	TGCGCCAGCAGCTTCCCGGGACTAGCGGGGATTAACACCGGGGAGCTGTTTTTT	CASSFPGLAGINTGELFF
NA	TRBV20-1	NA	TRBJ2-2	NA	CSARKNGREQYFGPGTGELFF
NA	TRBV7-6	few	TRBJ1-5	TGTGCCAGCAGCTCAGGGACGAATAGCAATCAGCCCCAGCATTTT	CASSSGTNSNQPQHF
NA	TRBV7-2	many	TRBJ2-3	TGTGCCAGCAGCTTATTTGGGGGGACTAGCACAGATACGCAGTATTTT	CASSLFGGTSTDTQYF
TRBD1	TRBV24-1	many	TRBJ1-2	TGTGCCACCAGTGATCGACCTAAGTCCGGACAGGGGCACTATGGCTACACCTTC	CATSDRPKSGQGHYGYTF
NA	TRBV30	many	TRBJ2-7	TGTGCCTGGAGGCCCGGGTCCGCGGGCTACGAGCAGTACTTC	CAWRPGSAGYEQYF
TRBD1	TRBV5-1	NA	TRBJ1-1	TGCGCCAGCAGCTACAACAGGGGGAAAAGCACTGAAGCTTTCTTT	CASSYNRGKSTEAFF
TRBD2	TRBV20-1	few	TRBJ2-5	TGCAGTGCTCGGACTAGCGGAGAGACCCAGTACTTC	CSARTSGETQYF
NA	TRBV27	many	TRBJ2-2	TGTGCCAGCAGTAAATTGGGCGGGGAGCTGTTTTTT	CASSKLGGELFF
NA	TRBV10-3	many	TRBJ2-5	TGTGCCATCAGTGGACAACAAGAGACCCAGTACTTC	CAISGQQETQYF